What follows are 5 T cell receptor beta chains derived from one specimen sequenced in a study of shared clonotypes between healthy human individuals. Only in-frame clones appear in the TCRdb table, and some are missing; sequencing was by immunoSEQ multiplex PCR. The table shows 100,000 or so clones, with 67% occurring only once. The sequencing input was memory CD8+ T cells sorted from blood. This sample's subset: CD45RO+ cells pooled with CCR7-negative TemRA cells. The receptors were sampled from a woman in her twenties or thirties in good health.

The rearrangement links TRBV30 to TRBJ2-7; D may be TRBD1 (5 bases). Trimming stripped 3 bases from V and 1 base from J, with 13 bases between. Germline CDR1 GTSNPN, CDR2 SVGIG (reference sequence). The CDR3 is made up of 14 amino acids. CDR3 loop: CAWSRTRQSYEQYF. The CDR3 region has the DNA TGTGCCTGGAGCCGTACCAGACAGTCCTACGAGCAGTACTTC.

In this sample, this clone turned up a few times. The chain uses TRBV19 and TRBJ2-1; D remains ambiguous. The ends were cut back, 4 bases at V and 8 bases at J, with 15 bases in the middle. The CDR3 spans 14 residues. Germline CDR1 is LNHDA and CDR2 is SQIVND (reference sequence). The CDR3 region is CASSTPVVSHEQFF. As DNA, the CDR3 is TGTGCCAGTAGTACCCCTGTGGTTAGTCATGAGCAGTTCTTC.

The rearrangement uses TRBV4-1 and TRBJ2-7; D call uncertain. The CDR3 is made up of 15 amino acids. Trimming shortened V by 0 bases and J by 3 bases, and 12 bases separated the two germline ends. In germline, CDR1 is MGHRA, CDR2 YSYEKL. The CDR3 bases are TGCGCCAGCAGCCAAGATGTCCGTAGTTACTACGAGCAGTACTTC. This codes for CASSQDVRSYYEQYF.

The chain couples TRBV6-1 to TRBJ2-7; D may be TRBD2 (5 bases). The CDR3 contains 13 residues. Trimming cost V 5 bases and J 6 bases, with 14 bases left between them. Per the germline V gene, CDR1 is MNHNS and CDR2 is SASEGT. This CDR3 reads CASSFRSGVEQYF. The DNA for the CDR3 is TGTGCCAGCAGTTTTCGATCCGGGGTCGAGCAGTACTTC.

The chain carries TRBV5-1 and TRBJ2-2; 10 bases map to TRBD2. V shed 2 bases, J shed 4 bases, and the junction held 8 bases outside the gene matches. CDR1 and CDR2 (germline): SGHRS, YFSETQ. CDR3 length equals 17 residues. The CDR3 loop reads CASSFSSGSQGTGELFF. The CDR3 bases are TGCGCCAGCAGCTTTTCTAGCGGGAGTCAGGGCACCGGGGAGCTGTTTTTT.